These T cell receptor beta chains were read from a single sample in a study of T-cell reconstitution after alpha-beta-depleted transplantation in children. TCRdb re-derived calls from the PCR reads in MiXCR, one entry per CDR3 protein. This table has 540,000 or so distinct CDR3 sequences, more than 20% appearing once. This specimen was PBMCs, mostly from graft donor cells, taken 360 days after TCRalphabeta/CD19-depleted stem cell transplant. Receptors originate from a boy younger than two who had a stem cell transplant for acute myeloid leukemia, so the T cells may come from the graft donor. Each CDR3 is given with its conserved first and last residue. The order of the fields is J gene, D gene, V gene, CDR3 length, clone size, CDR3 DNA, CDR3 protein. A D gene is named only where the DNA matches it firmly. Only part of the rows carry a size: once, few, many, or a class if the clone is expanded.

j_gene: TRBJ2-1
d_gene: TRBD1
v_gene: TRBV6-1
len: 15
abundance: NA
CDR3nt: TGTGCCAGCAGTGAGACAGGGTATCTCTACAATGAGCAGTTCTTC
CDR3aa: CASSETGYLYNEQFF

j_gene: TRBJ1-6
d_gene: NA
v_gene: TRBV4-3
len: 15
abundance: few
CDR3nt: TGCGCCAGCAGCCAAGTAACGACAGGCAATTCACCCCTCCACTTT
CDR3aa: CASSQVTTGNSPLHF

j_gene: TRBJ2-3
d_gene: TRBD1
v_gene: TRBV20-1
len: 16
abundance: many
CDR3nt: TGCAGTGCTAGAGATCTCCGGGACAGGGATACAGATACGCAGTATTTT
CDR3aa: CSARDLRDRDTDTQYF

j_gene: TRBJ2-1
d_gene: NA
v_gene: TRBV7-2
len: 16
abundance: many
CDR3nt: TGTGCCAGCAGCTTAGCGAGGCAGGGTTTTTGGGATGAGCAGTTCTTC
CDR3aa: CASSLARQGFWDEQFF

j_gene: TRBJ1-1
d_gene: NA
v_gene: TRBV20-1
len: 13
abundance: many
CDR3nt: TGCAGTGCTAGAGATCAGGGGTTCACTGAAGCTTTCTTT
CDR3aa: CSARDQGFTEAFF

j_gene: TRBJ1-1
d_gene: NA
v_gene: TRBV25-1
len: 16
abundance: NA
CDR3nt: TGTGCCAGCAGGGGGGGGTTTTGGGGCGTGAAAACTGAAGCTTTCTTT
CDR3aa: CASRGGFWGVKTEAFF

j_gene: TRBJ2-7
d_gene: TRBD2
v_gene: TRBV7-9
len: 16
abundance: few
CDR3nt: TGTGCCAGCAGCTTATCTCTAGCGGGGGACTCCTACGAGCAGTACTTC
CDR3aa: CASSLSLAGDSYEQYF

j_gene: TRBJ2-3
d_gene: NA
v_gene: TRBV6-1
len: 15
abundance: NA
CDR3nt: TGTGCCAGCAGTGAAGCGGGCGTAGGCACAGATACGCAGTATTTT
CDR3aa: CASSEAGVGTDTQYF

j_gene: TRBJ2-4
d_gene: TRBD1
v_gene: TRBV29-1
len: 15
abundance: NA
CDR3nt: TGCAGCGCCCAGCCGGGACAGGGACCCAAAAACATTCAGTACTTC
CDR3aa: CSAQPGQGPKNIQYF

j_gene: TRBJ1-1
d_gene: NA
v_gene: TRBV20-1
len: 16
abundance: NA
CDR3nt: TGCAGTGCTAGAGAGCTCTATCCACAGGGAGATACTGAAGCTTTCTTT
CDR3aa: CSARELYPQGDTEAFF

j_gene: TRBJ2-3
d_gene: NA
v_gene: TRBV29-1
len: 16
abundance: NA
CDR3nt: TGCAGCGTTGAAAAGCGCCGAGACGGGGCCACAGATACGCAGTATTTT
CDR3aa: CSVEKRRDGATDTQYF

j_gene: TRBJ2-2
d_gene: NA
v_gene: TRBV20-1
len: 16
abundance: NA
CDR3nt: TGCAGTGCTAGGCCCTTGGACTGGTCGCGCACCGGGGAGCTGTTTTTT
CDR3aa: CSARPLDWSRTGELFF

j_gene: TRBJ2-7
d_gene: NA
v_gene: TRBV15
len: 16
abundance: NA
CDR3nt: TGTGCCACCAGCAGAGGTCAGGGGGGGGACTCCTACGAGCAGTACTTC
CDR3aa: CATSRGQGGDSYEQYF

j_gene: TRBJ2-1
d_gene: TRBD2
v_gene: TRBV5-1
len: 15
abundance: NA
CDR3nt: TGCGCCAGCAGCCTGGTGAGCGGGGGGGTCTATGAGCAGTTCTTC
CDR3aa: CASSLVSGGVYEQFF

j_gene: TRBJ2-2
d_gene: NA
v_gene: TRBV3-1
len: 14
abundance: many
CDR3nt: TGTGCCAGCAGCCAGAACCCTTACACCGGGGAGCTGTTTTTT
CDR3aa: CASSQNPYTGELFF

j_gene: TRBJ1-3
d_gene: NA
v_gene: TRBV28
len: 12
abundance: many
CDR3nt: TGTGCCATCATAGACTCTGGAAACACCATATATTTT
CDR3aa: CAIIDSGNTIYF

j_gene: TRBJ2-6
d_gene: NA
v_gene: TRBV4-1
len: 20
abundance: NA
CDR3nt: TGCGCCAGCAGCCCTTCCCCCGGGGGGCGGGTGCCCCCTGGGGCCAACGTCCTGACTTTC
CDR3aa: CASSPSPGGRVPPGANVLTF

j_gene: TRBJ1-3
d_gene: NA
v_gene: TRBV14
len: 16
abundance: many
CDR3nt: TGTGCCAGCAGCCGCTCTTCAGGGATACCTGGAAACACCATATATTTT
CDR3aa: CASSRSSGIPGNTIYF

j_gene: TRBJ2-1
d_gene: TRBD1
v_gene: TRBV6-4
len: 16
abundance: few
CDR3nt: TGTGCCAGCAGTGACTCATGGACAGGGTACGGCAATGAGCAGTTCTTC
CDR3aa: CASSDSWTGYGNEQFF

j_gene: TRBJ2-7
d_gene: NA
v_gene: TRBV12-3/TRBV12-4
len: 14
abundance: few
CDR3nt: TGTGCCAGCAGCCAATCCAGGGGTACCTACGAGCAGTACTTC
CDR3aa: CASSQSRGTYEQYF

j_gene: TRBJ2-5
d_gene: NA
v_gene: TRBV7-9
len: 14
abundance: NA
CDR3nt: TGTGCCAGCAGCTACCAAGGACAGCAAGAGACCCAGTACTTC
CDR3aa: CASSYQGQQETQYF

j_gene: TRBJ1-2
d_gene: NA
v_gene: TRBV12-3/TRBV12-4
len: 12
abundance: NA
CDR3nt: TGTGCCAGCAGGTGGCCGGAGGGTGGCTACACCTTC
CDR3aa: CASRWPEGGYTF

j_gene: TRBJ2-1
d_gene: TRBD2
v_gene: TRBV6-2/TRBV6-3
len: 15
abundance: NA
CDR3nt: TGTGCCAGCAGTCCGAGGGCGGGGGGGCCCAATGAGCAGTTCTTC
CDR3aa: CASSPRAGGPNEQFF

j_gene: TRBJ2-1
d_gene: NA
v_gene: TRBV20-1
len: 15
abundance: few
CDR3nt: TGCAGTGCTAGGCCTCCGGGCCCCCTTGACAATGAGCAGTTCTTC
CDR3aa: CSARPPGPLDNEQFF

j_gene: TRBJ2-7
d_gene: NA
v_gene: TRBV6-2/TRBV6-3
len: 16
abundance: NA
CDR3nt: TGTGCCAGCACCCACGGGGCTAGTCTACGGGCCTACGAGCAGTACTTC
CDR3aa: CASTHGASLRAYEQYF

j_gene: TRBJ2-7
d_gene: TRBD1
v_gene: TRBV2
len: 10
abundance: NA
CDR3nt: TGTGCCACACAGGGGTACGAGCAGTACTTC
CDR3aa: CATQGYEQYF

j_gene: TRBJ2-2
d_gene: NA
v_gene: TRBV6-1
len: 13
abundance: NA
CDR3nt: TGTGCCAGCAGTCCCCAGGGGTTCGGGGAGCTGTTTTTT
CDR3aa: CASSPQGFGELFF

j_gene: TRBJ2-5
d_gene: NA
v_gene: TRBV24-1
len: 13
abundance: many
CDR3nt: TGTGCCACCAGGTCCCAGGGGCAAGAGACCCAGTACTTC
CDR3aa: CATRSQGQETQYF

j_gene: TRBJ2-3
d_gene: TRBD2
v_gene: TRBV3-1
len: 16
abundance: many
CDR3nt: TGTGCCAGCAGCCCCTGGACTAGCGGGGCCCCAGATACGCAGTATTTT
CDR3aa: CASSPWTSGAPDTQYF

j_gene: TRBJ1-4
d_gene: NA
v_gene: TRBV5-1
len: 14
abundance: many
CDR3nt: TGCGCCAGCAGCTGGTATGGGAGTAATGAAAAACTGTTTTTT
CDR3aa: CASSWYGSNEKLFF

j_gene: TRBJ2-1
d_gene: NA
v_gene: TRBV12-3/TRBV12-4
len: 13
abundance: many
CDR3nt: TGTGCCAGCCTGGCGATGCCCTTCAATGAGCAGTTCTTC
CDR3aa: CASLAMPFNEQFF

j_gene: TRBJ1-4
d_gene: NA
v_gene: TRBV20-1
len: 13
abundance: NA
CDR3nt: TGCAGTGCTAGAGATCTCAGTAATGAAAAACTGTTTTTT
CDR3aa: CSARDLSNEKLFF

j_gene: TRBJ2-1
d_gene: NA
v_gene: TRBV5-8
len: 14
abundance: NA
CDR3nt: TGTGCCAGCAGCACCCTACGGACCTACAATGAGCAGTTCTTC
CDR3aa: CASSTLRTYNEQFF

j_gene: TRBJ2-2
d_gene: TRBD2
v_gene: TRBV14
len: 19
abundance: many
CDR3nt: TGTGCCAGCAGCCAATCTCGGACTAGCGGGGGCCTGAACACCGGGGAGCTGTTTTTT
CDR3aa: CASSQSRTSGGLNTGELFF

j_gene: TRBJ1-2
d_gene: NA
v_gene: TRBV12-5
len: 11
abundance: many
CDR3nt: TGTGCTAGTGGGATACCCCGGGGCTACACCTTC
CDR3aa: CASGIPRGYTF

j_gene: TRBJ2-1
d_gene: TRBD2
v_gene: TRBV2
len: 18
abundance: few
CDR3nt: TGTGCCAGCAGTGTCGTCCTAGCGGGGGACCGCTTTGACAATGAGCAGTTCTTC
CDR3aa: CASSVVLAGDRFDNEQFF

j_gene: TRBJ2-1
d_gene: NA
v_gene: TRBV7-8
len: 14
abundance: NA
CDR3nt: TGTGCCAGCAGCCGGACCTTCTTGAACAATGAGCAGTTCTTC
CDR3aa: CASSRTFLNNEQFF

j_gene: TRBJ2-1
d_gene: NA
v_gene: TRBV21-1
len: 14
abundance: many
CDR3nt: TGTGCCAGCCTCTTCAGCGGGGGAGACAATGAGCAGTTCTTC
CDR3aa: CASLFSGGDNEQFF

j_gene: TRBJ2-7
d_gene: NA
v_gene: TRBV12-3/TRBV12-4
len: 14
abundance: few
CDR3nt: TGTGCCAGCAGTTTATGGGGGGTAAACTACGAGCAGTACTTC
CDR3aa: CASSLWGVNYEQYF

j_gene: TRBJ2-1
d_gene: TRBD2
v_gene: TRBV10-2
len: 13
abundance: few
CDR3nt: TGCGCCAGCACTGGACTAGCGGGGGATGAGCAGTTCTTC
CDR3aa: CASTGLAGDEQFF

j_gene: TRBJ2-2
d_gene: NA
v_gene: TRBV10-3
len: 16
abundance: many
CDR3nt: TGTGCCATCAGTGAGGATGGACCCTCCCTGAGCGGGGAGCTGTTTTTT
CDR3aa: CAISEDGPSLSGELFF

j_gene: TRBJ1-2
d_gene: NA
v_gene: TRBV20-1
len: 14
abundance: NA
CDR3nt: TGCAGTGCTAGAGATGATACGGATAACTATGGCTACACCTTC
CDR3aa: CSARDDTDNYGYTF

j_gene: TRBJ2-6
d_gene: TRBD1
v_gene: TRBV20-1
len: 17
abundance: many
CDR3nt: TGCAGTGCGAGGTCCGGACAGGGGAACTCTGGGGCCAACGTCCTGACTTTC
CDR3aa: CSARSGQGNSGANVLTF

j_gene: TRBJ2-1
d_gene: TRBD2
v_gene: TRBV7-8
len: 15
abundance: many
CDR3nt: TGTGCCAGCAGCTTAGAGGGTGGGGGGGACAATGAGCAGTTCTTC
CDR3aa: CASSLEGGGDNEQFF

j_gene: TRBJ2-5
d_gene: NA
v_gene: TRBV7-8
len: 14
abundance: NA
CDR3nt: TGTGCCAGCAGCTACAACAGGTTTGAGGAGACCCAGTACTTC
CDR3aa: CASSYNRFEETQYF

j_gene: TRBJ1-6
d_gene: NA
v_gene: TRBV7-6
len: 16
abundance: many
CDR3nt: TGTGCCAGCAGCTTAGTCTCTCCAGGAACCTATTCACCGCTCCACTTT
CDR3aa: CASSLVSPGTYSPLHF